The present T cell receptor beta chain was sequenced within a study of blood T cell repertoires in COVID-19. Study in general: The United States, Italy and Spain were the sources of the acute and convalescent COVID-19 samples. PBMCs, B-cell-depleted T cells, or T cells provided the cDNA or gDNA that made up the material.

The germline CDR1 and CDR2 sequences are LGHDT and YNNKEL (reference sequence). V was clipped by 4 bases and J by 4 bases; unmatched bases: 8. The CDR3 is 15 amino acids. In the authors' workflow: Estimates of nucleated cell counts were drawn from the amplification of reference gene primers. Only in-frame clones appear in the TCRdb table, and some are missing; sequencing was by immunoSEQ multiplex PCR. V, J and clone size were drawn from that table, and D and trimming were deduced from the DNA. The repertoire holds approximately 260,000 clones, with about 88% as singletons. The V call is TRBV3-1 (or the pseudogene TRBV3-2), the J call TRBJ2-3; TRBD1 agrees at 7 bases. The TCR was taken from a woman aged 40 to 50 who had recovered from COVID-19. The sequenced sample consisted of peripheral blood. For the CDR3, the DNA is TGTGCCAGCAGCCCCCGACAGGGCCAGGCAGATACGCAGTATTTT. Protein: CASSPRQGQADTQYF.